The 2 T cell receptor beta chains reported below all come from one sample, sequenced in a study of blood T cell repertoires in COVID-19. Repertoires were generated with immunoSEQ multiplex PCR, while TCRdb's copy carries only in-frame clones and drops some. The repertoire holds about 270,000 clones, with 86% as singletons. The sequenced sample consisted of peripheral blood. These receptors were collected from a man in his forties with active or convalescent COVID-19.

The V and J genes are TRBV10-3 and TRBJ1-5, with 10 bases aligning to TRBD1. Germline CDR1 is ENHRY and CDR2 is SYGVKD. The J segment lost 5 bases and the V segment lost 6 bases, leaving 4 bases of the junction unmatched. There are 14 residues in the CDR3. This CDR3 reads CAISLGQGDQPQHF. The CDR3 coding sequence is TGTGCCATCAGCCTTGGACAGGGGGATCAGCCCCAGCATTTT.

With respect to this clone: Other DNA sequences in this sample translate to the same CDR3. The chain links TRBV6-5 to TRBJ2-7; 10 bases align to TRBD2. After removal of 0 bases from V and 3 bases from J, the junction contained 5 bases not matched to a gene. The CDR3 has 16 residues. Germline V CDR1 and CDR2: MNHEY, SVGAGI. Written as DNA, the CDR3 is TGTGCCAGCAGTTACTCTCCTAGCGGGAGTAGCTACGAGCAGTACTTC. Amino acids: CASSYSPSGSSYEQYF.